This T cell receptor beta chain comes out of a study of technical replicates of blood from several donors. Assay: immunoSEQ multiplex PCR; the TCRdb copy retains only in-frame clones and omits some. This sample carries tens of thousands of clones, about 94% of them seen once, and the ten largest clones take roughly 0.25%. The CDR3 contains 16 residues. V lost 1 base, J lost 3 bases, and 3 bases stayed unmatched. Germline-derived CDR1 and CDR2 are SGHRS and YFSETQ. This TCR was recovered from a human donor in good health. This chain uses TRBV5-1 with TRBJ2-2, with 10 nucleotides matching TRBD1. Sequenced material: T cells isolated from PBMCs. The CDR3 loop is CASSLMGQGYTGELFF. CDR3 DNA: TGCGCCAGCAGCTTGATGGGACAGGGGTACACCGGGGAGCTGTTTTTT.